This TCR beta chain appears in the sequencing data of a study of CD8 T cells in ankylosing spondylitis. Study findings and constraints: It appeared that ankylosing spondylitis blood was characterized by a TCR beta motif of about 8 highly homologous variants.

Trimming stripped 3 bases from V and 5 bases from J, with 13 bases between. CDR1 is GTSNPN and CDR2 is SVGIG in the germline V gene (reference sequence). The CDR3 contains 13 residues. TCRdb re-derived calls from the 5' RACE reads in MiXCR, one entry per CDR3 protein. The sample yields approximately 140,000 distinct CDR3 sequences, 40% to 50% seen once. This clonotype qualifies as medium-sized. What it binds is not known. Sample: synovial fluid, either unsorted or a sorted T cell fraction (not recorded which). The rearrangement uses TRBV30 and TRBJ1-1; weak D call: TRBD1 (5 bases). This clonotype originated in a male donor with ankylosing spondylitis. The CDR3 spells CAWSAGHLTEAFF. CDR3 DNA sequence: TGTGCCTGGAGCGCAGGACATCTTACTGAAGCTTTCTTT.